These 21 T cell receptor beta chains originate from one sample sequenced in a study of identical twins. TCRdb passed the 5' RACE reads through MiXCR, listing each CDR3 protein once. The sample lists roughly 630,000 distinct CDR3 sequences; about 7.1% were seen once. These data were also reused for a study on yellow fever vaccine responses in identical twins.

Sequences were obtained from PBMCs. These receptors all come from a woman between 18 and 29 years old in good health.

CDR3 region: CATGDRTTDTQYF. CDR3 coding DNA: TGTGCCACGGGAGACAGGACCACAGATACGCAGTATTTT. The rearrangement links TRBV24-1 to TRBJ2-3; tentative D call: TRBD1 (6 bases). Germline lookup yields CDR1 KGHDR and CDR2 SFDVKD. The CDR3 has 13 amino acids. Trimming stripped 10 bases from V and 2 bases from J, with 12 bases between.

Only a few counts were recorded for this clonotype. CDR3 bases: TGTGCCGAGAACCGCGGACTAGCGGGGGGAACCACAGATACGCAGTATTTT. It codes for CAENRGLAGGTTDTQYF. This chain uses TRBV2 with TRBJ2-3; 14 bases agree with TRBD2. CDR3 length: 17 residues. Germline V gives CDR1 SNHLY, CDR2 FYNNEI. After removal of 11 bases from V and 2 bases from J, the junction contained 12 bases not matched to a gene.

This clonotype was counted only a few times. The CDR3 DNA is TGTGCCAGCAGCCAGTCGGCCACCCTCCAAGAGACCCAGTACTTC. Its translation is CASSQSATLQETQYF. The chain employs TRBV3-1 and TRBJ2-5; D ambiguous. The V end lost 3 bases, the J end lost 1 base, and 12 bases lay between the germline ends. CDR1 and CDR2 from the germline V gene are LGHDT and YNNKEL (reference sequence). The CDR3 loop spans 15 amino acids.

This clonotype was recorded many times. The CDR3 DNA reads as TGTGCCACCAGTGACGGGGGATTCTCTAGCACAGATACGCAGTATTTT. Amino acids: CATSDGGFSSTDTQYF. The chain links TRBV24-1 to TRBJ2-3; a possible D gene is TRBD2 (6 bases). The V end lost 4 bases, the J end lost 0 bases, and 13 bases lay between the germline ends. Germline V gives CDR1 KGHDR, CDR2 SFDVKD. CDR3 size: 16 residues.

This clonotype was recorded a few times. The chain couples TRBV20-1 to TRBJ2-7, with 7 bases that match TRBD2. Trimming cost V 3 bases and J 4 bases; bases outside gene matches: 6. Germline V gene sequence: CDR1 DFQATT, CDR2 SNEGSKA (reference sequence). This CDR3 comprises 13 residues. The CDR3 nucleotides read TGCAGTGCTAGCGGCGGGAGCGTTTACGAGCAGTACTTC. This sequence encodes CSASGGSVYEQYF.

This clonotype has more than one count but fewer than ten. This chain uses TRBV10-3 with TRBJ2-5; unclear D gene. CDR1 ENHRY and CDR2 SYGVKD come from the germline V gene. With 3 bases removed from V and 4 bases from J, the gap between germline ends came to 9 bases. The CDR3 contains 13 residues. The CDR3 region is CAISERQSETQYF. CDR3 in DNA: TGTGCCATCAGTGAACGGCAATCAGAGACCCAGTACTTC.

This clonotype has a handful of counts. V is TRBV3-1 and J is TRBJ2-1; unclear D gene. V was pared by 4 bases and J by 0 bases, with 22 bases between. The CDR3 is 19 amino acids. Germline CDR1 reads LGHDT; CDR2 reads YNNKEL (reference sequence). The CDR3 DNA is TGTGCCAGCAGCCCTAATCTAGTACCTCGAAGGGCCTCCTACAATGAGCAGTTCTTC. Amino acid sequence: CASSPNLVPRRASYNEQFF.

The rearrangement links TRBV6-5 to TRBJ2-3; no clear D. This CDR3 has 14 amino acids. Trimming removed 4 bases at V and 5 bases at J, with 13 bases between. CDR1 and CDR2 from the germline V gene are MNHEY and SVGAGI. CDR3 amino acids: CASSSSATIDTQYF. CDR3 nucleotides: TGTGCCAGCAGTTCGTCAGCCACGATAGATACGCAGTATTTT.

The chain combines TRBV20-1 with TRBJ2-1; TRBD2 matches 11 bases. The germline V gene encodes CDR1 DFQATT and CDR2 SNEGSKA (reference sequence). Trimming at V came to 1 base and at J to 4 bases, leaving 9 bases not matched to a gene. CDR3 size: 17 residues. CDR3 residues: CSARAIQGTSGYNEQFF. CDR3 nucleotide sequence: TGCAGTGCTAGAGCTATACAGGGGACTAGCGGATACAATGAGCAGTTCTTC.

The CDR3 bases are TGCGCCAGCAGCCAAGTTTTTGTGGGAGAATCCTACGAGCAGTACTTC. This codes for CASSQVFVGESYEQYF. This rearrangement joins TRBV4-1 to TRBJ2-7, with a possible D match to TRBD2 (5 bases). Trimming stripped 1 base from V and 1 base from J, with 14 bases between. Germline-derived CDR1 and CDR2 are MGHRA and YSYEKL. This CDR3 comprises 16 residues.

Many counts were recorded for this clonotype. For the CDR3, the DNA is TGTGCCACCAGTGCCGGACTAGCGGGAGGCAATGAGCAGTTCTTC. Translated: CATSAGLAGGNEQFF. This rearrangement joins TRBV24-1 to TRBJ2-1, with TRBD2 matching over 14 bases. This CDR3 is 15 amino acids long. V shed 5 bases, J shed 6 bases, and the junction held 2 bases outside the gene matches. Germline CDR1 KGHDR, CDR2 SFDVKD.

For this clonotype: This may be a read error: a much more frequent sequence differs by one nucleotide. V and J are TRBV3-1 and TRBJ2-1; 8 bases fit TRBD2. Germline CDR1 and CDR2: LGHDT and YNNKEL (reference sequence). This CDR3 region has 17 residues. The CDR3 sequence is CATSHGGGEHYYNEQFF. The CDR3 DNA is TGTGCCACCAGCCACGGGGGGGGCGAACACTATTACAATGAGCAGTTCTTC.

This clonotype was counted between two and nine times. The chain is built from TRBV27 and TRBJ2-1; 8 bases are shared with TRBD2. CDR1 and CDR2 (germline): MNHEY, SMNVEV (reference sequence). The CDR3 is made up of 14 amino acids. Losses at the gene ends were 6 bases for V and 8 bases for J; bases not matched to a gene: 9. The CDR3: CASRRTSPNDEQFF. The DNA for the CDR3 is TGTGCCAGCAGGAGGACTAGCCCCAACGATGAGCAGTTCTTC.

The chain carries TRBV6-1 and TRBJ2-2; 9 bases are shared with TRBD1. Germline V gene data show CDR1 as MNHNS and CDR2 as SASEGT. This CDR3 region has 15 residues. V lost 6 bases and J lost 4; bases outside the gene matches: 6. The CDR3 nucleotides read TGTGCCAGCAGATCACAGGGGGCAGGCACCGGGGAGCTGTTTTTT. It encodes CASRSQGAGTGELFF.

The CDR3 sequence: CASSSHRDSGNTIYF. CDR3 nucleotide sequence: TGTGCCAGCAGCTCCCACAGGGACTCTGGAAACACCATATATTTT. The chain carries TRBV11-2 and TRBJ1-3; D possibly corresponds to TRBD1 (6 bases). CDR3 size: 15 residues. Germline V lookup: CDR1 SGHAT, CDR2 FQNNGV. With 4 bases removed from V and 0 bases from J, the gap between germline ends came to 10 bases.

This clonotype was observed a handful of times. The J gene is TRBJ2-3, the V gene TRBV29-1; perhaps TRBD2 as D (6 bases). Deletions cut 3 bases from V and 1 base from J, with 11 bases between. CDR3 length equals 14 residues. CDR1 and CDR2 (germline): SQVTM, ANQGSEA. CDR3: CSVDTGDGTDTQYF. For the CDR3, the DNA is TGCAGCGTTGACACGGGAGACGGCACAGATACGCAGTATTTT.

The chain uses TRBV27 and TRBJ2-1, with 7 nucleotides matching TRBD2. Germline-derived CDR1 and CDR2 are MNHEY and SMNVEV (reference sequence). The CDR3 sequence is 15 residues long. With 6 bases clipped from V and 7 bases from J, the junction kept 12 bases outside the gene matches. This chain's CDR3 is CASRLMRERSNEQFF. In DNA form, the CDR3 reads TGTGCCAGCAGGTTAATGCGGGAGAGATCGAATGAGCAGTTCTTC.

The DNA of the CDR3 is TGTGCCAGCAGCCAAGATGGGGGAGCCTACCAGTTCTTC. Residues: CASSQDGGAYQFF. V is TRBV3-1 and J is TRBJ2-1; possibly TRBD1 or TRBD2 for D (5 bases each). Germline CDR1 LGHDT, CDR2 YNNKEL (reference sequence). The CDR3 has 13 residues. The V end lost 0 bases, the J end lost 13 bases, and 13 bases lay between the germline ends.

A few counts support this clonotype. CDR3 in amino acids: CASSFRGGGPITDTQYF. The CDR3 DNA reads TGTGCCAGCAGTTTTCGGGGCGGGGGACCAATCACAGATACGCAGTATTTT. The chain recombines TRBV12-3 or TRBV12-4 with TRBJ2-3; 7 bases map to TRBD2. The CDR3 consists of 17 residues. Trimming removed 3 bases from V and 2 bases from J; junction bases left unmatched: 11.

The chain is built from TRBV10-3 and TRBJ1-1; D gene ambiguous. The CDR3 sequence is 17 residues long. Per the germline V gene, CDR1 is ENHRY and CDR2 is SYGVKD. V was trimmed by 4 bases and J by 1 base, leaving 19 bases between them. The CDR3 DNA sequence: TGTGCCATCAGTGGTTCAGAGAGAGCCCCAGGGAACACTGAAGCTTTCTTT. Translating it yields CAISGSERAPGNTEAFF.

This clonotype was seen more than once but under ten times. The V and J genes are TRBV5-1 and TRBJ2-7; 10 positions match TRBD2. The CDR3 extends over 16 amino acids. CDR1 and CDR2 from the germline V gene are SGHRS and YFSETQ. The ends lost 4 bases at V and 3 bases at J; junction bases unmatched: 10. The CDR3, as DNA: TGCGCCAGCAGCCAGGCACTAGCGGGGCAGATCTACGAGCAGTACTTC. Translated: CASSQALAGQIYEQYF.